This T cell receptor (beta chain) is from a study of blood T cell repertoires in COVID-19. About the study: COVID-19 samples from acute and convalescent phases originated in the United States, Italy and Spain.

Assay: immunoSEQ multiplex PCR; the TCRdb copy retains only in-frame clones and omits some. The profile shows about 74,000 clones, about nine tenths of them singletons. CDR1 is SQVTM, CDR2 ANQGSEA, per germline. With V trimmed by 6 bases and J by 7 bases, 11 bases remained unmatched. The CDR3 extends over 14 amino acids. Material: peripheral blood. The chain links TRBV29-1 to TRBJ2-5, with TRBD1 identical over 10 bases. The origin of this receptor is a woman of 80 years or more with active or convalescent COVID-19. CDR3 sequence reads: CSVRRDRGPGTQYF. As DNA, the CDR3 is TGCAGCGTCCGCCGAGACAGGGGGCCAGGGACCCAGTACTTC.